This T cell receptor (beta chain) comes out of a study of shared clonotypes between healthy human individuals. Study-level results: Clonotypes that were shared across a handful of donors made up 4.5% to 5% of naive CD4 clonotypes. Non-shared clonotypes showed lower generation probabilities than clonotypes common to all four donors.

Germline V gene data show CDR1 as MNHNS and CDR2 as SASEGT. The CDR3 length is 13 residues. With 7 bases removed from V and 3 bases from J, the gap between germline ends came to 9 bases. Clones were read by immunoSEQ multiplex PCR, and TCRdb kept only the in-frame ones, dropping some. The sample lists approximately 710,000 clones; less than 95% were seen once. With regard to this clone: Its antigen remains unknown.

V and J are TRBV6-1 and TRBJ2-2; the D is unclear. The material sequenced was memory CD8+ T cells from PBMCs. The subset denotes: CD45RO+ cells pooled with CCR7-negative TemRA cells. The sequence came from a man between 18 and 35 years old in good health. Some clones in this sample may be carry-over from other donors' samples. CDR3 sequence (DNA): TGTGCCAGCACCCTAGGATACACCGGGGAGCTGTTTTTT. This codes for CASTLGYTGELFF.